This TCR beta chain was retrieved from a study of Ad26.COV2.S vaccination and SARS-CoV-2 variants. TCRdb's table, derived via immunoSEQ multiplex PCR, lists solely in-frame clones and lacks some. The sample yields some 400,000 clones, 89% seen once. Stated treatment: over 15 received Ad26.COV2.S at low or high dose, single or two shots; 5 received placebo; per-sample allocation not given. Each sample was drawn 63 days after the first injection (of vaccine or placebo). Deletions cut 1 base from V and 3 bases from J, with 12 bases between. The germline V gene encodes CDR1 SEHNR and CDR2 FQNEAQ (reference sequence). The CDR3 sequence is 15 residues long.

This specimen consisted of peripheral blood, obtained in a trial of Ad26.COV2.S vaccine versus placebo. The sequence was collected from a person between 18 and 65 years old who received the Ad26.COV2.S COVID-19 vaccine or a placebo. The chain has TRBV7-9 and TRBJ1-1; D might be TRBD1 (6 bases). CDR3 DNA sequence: TGTGCCAGCAGCTTAGGAGGGGGACGGCACACTGAAGCTTTCTTT. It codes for CASSLGGGRHTEAFF.